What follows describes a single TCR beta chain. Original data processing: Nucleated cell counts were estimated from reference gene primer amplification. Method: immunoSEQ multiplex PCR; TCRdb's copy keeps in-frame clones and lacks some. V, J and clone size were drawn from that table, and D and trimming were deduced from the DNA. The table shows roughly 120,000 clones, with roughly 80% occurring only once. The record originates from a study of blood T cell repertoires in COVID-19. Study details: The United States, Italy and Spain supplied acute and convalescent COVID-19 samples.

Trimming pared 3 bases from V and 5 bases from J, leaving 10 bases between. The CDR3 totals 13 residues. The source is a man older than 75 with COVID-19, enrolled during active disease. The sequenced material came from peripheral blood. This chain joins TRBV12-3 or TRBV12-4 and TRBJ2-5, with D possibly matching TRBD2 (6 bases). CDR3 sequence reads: CASSLGRRETQYF. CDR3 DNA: TGTGCCAGCAGTTTGGGGAGGCGGGAGACCCAGTACTTC.